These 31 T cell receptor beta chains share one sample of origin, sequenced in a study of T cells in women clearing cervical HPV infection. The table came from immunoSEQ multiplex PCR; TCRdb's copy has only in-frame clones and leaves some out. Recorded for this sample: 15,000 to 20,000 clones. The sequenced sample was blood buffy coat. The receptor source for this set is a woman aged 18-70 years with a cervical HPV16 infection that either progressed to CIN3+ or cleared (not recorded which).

Incomplete CDR3 DNA: TGCAGTGCTAGAGACCACGGACTAGCGGGGACAGATACC. Its translation: CSARDHGLAGTDT. The whole CDR3 region reads CSARDHGLAGTDTYTF. The chain uses TRBV20-1 and TRBJ1-2; 7 nucleotides align to TRBD1. Coverage ceases 3 residues before the CDR3 finishes, and the germline J gene fills in the end. Germline CDR1 DFQATT, CDR2 SNEGSKA (reference sequence). This CDR3 is built from 16 residues.

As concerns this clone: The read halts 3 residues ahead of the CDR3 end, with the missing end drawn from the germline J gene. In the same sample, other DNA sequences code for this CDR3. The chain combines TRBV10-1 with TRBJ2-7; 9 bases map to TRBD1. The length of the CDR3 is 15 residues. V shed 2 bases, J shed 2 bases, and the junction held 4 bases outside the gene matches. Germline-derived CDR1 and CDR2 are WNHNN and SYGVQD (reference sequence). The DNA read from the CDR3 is TGCGCCAGCAGTGAGCCGGGACAGGGTACCTACGAG. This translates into CASSEPGQGTYE. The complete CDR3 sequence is CASSEPGQGTYEQYF.

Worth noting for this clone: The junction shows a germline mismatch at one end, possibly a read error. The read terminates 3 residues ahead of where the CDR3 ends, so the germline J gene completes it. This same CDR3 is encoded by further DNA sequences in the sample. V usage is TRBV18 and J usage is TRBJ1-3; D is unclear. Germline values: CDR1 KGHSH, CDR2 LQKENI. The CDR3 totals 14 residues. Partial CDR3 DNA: TGTGCCAGCTCACCACAGGGCGAAGTGAACACG. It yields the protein CASSPQGEVNT. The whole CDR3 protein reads CASSPQGEVNTIYF.

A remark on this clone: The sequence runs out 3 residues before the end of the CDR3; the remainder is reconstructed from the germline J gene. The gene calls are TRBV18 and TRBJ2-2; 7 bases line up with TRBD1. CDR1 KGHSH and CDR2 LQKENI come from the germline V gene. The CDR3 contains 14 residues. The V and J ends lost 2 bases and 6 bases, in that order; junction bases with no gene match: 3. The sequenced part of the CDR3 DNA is TGTGCCAGCTCACCAGACAGGGCCCCCGGGGAG. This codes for CASSPDRAPGE. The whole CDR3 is CASSPDRAPGELFF. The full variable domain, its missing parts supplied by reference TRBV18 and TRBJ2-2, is NAGVMQNPRHLVRRRGQEARLRCSPMKGHSHVYWYRQLPEEGLKFMVYLQKENIIDESGMPKERFSAEFPKEGPSILRIQQVVRGDSAAYFCASSPDRAPGELFFGEGSRLTVL.

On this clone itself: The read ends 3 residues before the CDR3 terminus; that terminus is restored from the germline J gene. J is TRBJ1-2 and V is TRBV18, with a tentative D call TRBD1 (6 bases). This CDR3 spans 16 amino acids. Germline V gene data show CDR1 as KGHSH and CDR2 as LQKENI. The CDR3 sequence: CASSPSGGGAHNDYTF. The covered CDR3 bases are TGTGCCAGCTCACCCTCTGGCGGGGGGGCGCACAATGAC.

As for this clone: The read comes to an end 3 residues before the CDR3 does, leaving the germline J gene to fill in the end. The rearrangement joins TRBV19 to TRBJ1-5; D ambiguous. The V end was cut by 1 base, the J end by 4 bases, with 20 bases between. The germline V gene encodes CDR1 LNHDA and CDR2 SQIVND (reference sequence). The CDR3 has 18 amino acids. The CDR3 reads CASSIGFRSGSGNQPQHF. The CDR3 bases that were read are TGTGCCAGTAGTATAGGATTTCGGTCGGGGAGTGGAAATCAGCCC.

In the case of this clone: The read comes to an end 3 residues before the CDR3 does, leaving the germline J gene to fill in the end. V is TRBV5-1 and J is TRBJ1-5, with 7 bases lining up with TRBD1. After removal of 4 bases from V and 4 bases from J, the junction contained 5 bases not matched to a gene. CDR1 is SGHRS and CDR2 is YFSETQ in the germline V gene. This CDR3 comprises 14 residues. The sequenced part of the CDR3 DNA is TGCGCCAGCAGCCAAGGGGGCGGGAATCAGCCC. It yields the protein CASSQGGGNQP. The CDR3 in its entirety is CASSQGGGNQPQHF.

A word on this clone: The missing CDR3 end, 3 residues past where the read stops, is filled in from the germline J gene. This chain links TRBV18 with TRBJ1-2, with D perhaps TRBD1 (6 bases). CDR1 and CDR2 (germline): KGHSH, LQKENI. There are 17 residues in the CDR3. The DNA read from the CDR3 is TGTGCCAGCTCACCGCGGACTAGCGGGGGCTCGGGGAATGAC. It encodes CASSPRTSGGSGND. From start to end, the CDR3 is CASSPRTSGGSGNDYTF. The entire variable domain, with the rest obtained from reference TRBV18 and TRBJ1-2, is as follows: NAGVMQNPRHLVRRRGQEARLRCSPMKGHSHVYWYRQLPEEGLKFMVYLQKENIIDESGMPKERFSAEFPKEGPSILRIQQVVRGDSAAYFCASSPRTSGGSGNDYTFGSGTRLTVV.

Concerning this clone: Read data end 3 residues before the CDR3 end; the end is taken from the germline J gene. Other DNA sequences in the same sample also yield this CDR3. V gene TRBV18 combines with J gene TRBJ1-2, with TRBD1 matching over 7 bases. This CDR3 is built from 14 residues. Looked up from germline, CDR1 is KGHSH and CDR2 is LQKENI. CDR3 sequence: CASSPYGTAYDYTF. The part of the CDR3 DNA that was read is TGTGCCAGCTCACCATACGGGACAGCCTACGAC.

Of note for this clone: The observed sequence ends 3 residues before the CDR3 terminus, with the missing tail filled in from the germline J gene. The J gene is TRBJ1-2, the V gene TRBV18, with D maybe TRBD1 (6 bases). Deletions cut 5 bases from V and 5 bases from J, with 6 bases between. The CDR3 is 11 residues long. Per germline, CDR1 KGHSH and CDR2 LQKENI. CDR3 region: CASSGQYGYTF. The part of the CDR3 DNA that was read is TGTGCCAGCTCAGGACAGTATGGC.

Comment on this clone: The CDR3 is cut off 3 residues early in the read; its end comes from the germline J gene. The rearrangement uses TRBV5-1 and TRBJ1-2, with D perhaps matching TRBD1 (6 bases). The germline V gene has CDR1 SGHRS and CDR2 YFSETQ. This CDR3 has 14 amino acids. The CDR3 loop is CASGGASSYNDYTF. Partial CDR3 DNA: TGCGCCAGCGGGGGGGCTAGCTCCTACAATGAC. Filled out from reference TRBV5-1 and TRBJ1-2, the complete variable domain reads KAGVTQTPRYLIKTRGQQVTLSCSPISGHRSVSWYQQTPGQGLQFLFEYFSETQRNKGNFPGRFSGRQFSNSRSEMNVSTLELGDSALYLCASGGASSYNDYTFGSGTRLTVV.

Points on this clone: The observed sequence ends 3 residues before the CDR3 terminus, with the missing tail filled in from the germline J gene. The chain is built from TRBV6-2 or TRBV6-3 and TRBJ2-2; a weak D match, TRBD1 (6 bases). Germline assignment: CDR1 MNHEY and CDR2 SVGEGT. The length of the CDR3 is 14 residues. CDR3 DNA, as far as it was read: TGTGCCAGCAGCCAGTCGAGGGGGAATTCACCG. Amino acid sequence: CASSQSRGNSP. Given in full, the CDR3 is CASSQSRGNSPLFF.

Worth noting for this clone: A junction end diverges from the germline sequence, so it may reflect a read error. Incomplete CDR3 DNA: TGCGGTGCCCCGACCTTCACGGGGGGC. Amino acid sequence: CGAPTFTGG. The whole CDR3 sequence reads CGAPTFTGGYTF. V and J are TRBV20-1 and TRBJ1-2; D not resolved. The read terminates 3 residues before the CDR3 end, so the remaining end is supplied by the germline J gene. This CDR3 is built from 12 residues. Per germline, CDR1 DFQATT and CDR2 SNEGSKA (reference sequence).

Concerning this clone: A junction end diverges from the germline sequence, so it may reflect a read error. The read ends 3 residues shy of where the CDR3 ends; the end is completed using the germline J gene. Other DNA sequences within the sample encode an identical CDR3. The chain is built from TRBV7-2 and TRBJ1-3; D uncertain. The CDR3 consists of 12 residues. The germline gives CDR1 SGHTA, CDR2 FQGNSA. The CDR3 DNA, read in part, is TGTGCCAGCAGCTTAAGCGGAAACACT. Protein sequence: CASSLSGNT. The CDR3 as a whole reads CASSLSGNTIYF. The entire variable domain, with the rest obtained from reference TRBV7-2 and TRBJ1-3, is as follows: GAGVSQSPSNKVTEKGKDVELRCDPISGHTALYWYRQSLGQGLEFLIYFQGNSAPDKSGLPSDRFSAERTGGSVSTLTIQRTQQEDSAVYLCASSLSGNTIYFGEGSWLTVV.

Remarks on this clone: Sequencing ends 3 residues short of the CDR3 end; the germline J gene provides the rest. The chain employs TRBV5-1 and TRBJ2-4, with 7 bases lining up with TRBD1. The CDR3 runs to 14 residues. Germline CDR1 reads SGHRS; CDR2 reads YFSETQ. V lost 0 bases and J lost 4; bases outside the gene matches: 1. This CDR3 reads CASSLDRGKNIQYF. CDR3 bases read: TGCGCCAGCAGCTTGGACAGGGGTAAAAACATT.

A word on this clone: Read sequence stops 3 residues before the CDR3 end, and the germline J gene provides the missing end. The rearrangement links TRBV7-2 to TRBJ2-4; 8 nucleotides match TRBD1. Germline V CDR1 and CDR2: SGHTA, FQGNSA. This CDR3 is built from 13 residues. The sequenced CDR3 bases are TGTGCCAGCAGCCATTCCCAGGGGGCCGGT. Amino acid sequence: CASSHSQGAG. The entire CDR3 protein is CASSHSQGAGQYF.

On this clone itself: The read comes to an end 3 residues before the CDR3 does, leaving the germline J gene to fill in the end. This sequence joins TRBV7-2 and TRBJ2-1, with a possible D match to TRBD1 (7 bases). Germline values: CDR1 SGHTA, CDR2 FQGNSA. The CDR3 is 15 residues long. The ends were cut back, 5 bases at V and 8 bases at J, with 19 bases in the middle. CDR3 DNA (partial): TGTGCCAGCAGCACCAGGGGGGACGGAAGAGATGAG. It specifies CASSTRGDGRDE. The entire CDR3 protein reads CASSTRGDGRDEQFF.

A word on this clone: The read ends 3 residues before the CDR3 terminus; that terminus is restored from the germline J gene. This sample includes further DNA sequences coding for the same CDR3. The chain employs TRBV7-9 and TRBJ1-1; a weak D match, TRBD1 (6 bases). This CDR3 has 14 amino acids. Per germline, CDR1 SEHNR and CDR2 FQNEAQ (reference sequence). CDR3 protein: CASSFDSKGGTAFF. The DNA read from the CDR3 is TGTGCCAGCAGCTTTGATTCGAAGGGGGGGACA.

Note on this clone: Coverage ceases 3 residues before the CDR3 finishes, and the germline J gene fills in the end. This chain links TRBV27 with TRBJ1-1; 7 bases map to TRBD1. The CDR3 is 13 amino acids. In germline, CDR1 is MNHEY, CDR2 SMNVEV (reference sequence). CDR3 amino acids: CASSSFRDREAFF. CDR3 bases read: TGTGCCAGCAGTTCTTTCCGAGACAGGGAG.

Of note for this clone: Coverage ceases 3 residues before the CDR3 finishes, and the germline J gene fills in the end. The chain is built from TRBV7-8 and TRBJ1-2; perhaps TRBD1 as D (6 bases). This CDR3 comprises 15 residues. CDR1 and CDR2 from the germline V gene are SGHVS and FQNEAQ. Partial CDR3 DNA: TGTGCCAGCAGCTCTCGGGGGGGGCAGAGCAATGAC. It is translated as CASSSRGGQSND. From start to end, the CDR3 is CASSSRGGQSNDYTF.

The CDR3 is CASSYALAGGADTYTF. The DNA read from the CDR3 is TGTGCCAGCAGTTACGCACTAGCGGGGGGCGCAGATACC. This sequence joins TRBV6-2 or TRBV6-3 and TRBJ1-2; TRBD1 might be the D (6 bases). The CDR3 end is not reached by the read, which stops 3 residues before it; the germline J gene fills it in. There are 16 residues in the CDR3. Per germline, CDR1 MNHEY and CDR2 SVGEGT.

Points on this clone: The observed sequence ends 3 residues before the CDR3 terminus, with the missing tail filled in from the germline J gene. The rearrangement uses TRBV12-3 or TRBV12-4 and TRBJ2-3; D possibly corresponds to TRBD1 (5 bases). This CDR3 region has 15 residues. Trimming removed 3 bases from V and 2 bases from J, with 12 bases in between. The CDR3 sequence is CASSLGPRLTDTQYF. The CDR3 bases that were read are TGTGCCAGCAGTTTGGGGCCGAGGCTCACAGATACG.

CDR3 protein: CASSQKRQMSSGANVLTF. The sequenced CDR3 bases are TGTGCCAGCAGCCAGAAGAGACAGATGAGCTCTGGGGCCAACGTC. This rearrangement joins TRBV12-3 or TRBV12-4 to TRBJ2-6, with D perhaps matching TRBD1 (5 bases). The read ends 3 residues early relative to the CDR3; the germline J gene fills the gap. The V and J ends lost 6 bases and 0 bases respectively, with 18 bases between them. This CDR3 comprises 18 residues.

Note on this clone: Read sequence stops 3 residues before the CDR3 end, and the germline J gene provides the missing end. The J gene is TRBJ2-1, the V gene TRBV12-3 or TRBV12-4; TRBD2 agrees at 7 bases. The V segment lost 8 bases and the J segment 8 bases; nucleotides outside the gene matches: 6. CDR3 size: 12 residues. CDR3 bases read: TGTGCCAGCGGGGGGGATGTATATGAG. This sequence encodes CASGGDVYE. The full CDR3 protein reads CASGGDVYEQFF.

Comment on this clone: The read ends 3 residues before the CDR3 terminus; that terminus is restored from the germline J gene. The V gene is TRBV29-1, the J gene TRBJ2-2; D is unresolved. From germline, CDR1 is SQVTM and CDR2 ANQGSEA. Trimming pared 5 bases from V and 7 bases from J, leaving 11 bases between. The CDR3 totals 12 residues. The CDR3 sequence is CSVPGTGGELFF. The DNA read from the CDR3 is TGCAGCGTTCCTGGAACGGGCGGGGAG.

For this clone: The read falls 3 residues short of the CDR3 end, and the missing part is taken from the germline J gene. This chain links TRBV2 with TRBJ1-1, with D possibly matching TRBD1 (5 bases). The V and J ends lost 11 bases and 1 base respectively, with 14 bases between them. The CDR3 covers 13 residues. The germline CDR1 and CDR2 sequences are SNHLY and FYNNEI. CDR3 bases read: TGTGCCTCAACGCGGGGCTGGAACACTGAA. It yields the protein CASTRGWNTE. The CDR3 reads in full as CASTRGWNTEAFF. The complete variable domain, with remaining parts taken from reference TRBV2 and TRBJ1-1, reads EPEVTQTPSHQVTQMGQEVILRCVPISNHLYFYWYRQILGQKVEFLVSFYNNEISEKSEIFDDQFSVERPDGSNFTLKIRSTKLEDSAMYFCASTRGWNTEAFFGQGTRLTVV.

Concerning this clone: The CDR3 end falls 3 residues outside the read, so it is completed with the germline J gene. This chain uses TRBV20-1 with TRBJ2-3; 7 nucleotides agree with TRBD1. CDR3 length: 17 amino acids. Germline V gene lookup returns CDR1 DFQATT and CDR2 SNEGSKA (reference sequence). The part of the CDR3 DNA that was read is TGCAGTGCTACCAAAACTCGGGGACAGACCATCCAAGAGACG. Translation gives CSATKTRGQTIQET. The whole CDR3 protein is CSATKTRGQTIQETQYF.

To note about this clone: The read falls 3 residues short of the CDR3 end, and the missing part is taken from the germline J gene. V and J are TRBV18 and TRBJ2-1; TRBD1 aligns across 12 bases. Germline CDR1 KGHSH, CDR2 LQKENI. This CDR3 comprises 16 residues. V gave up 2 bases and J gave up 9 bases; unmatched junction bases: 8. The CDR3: CASSPSVGTGGVEQFF. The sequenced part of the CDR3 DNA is TGTGCCAGCTCACCAAGCGTGGGGACAGGGGGCGTTGAG. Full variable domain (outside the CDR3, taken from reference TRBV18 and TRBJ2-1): NAGVMQNPRHLVRRRGQEARLRCSPMKGHSHVYWYRQLPEEGLKFMVYLQKENIIDESGMPKERFSAEFPKEGPSILRIQQVVRGDSAAYFCASSPSVGTGGVEQFFGPGTRLTVL.

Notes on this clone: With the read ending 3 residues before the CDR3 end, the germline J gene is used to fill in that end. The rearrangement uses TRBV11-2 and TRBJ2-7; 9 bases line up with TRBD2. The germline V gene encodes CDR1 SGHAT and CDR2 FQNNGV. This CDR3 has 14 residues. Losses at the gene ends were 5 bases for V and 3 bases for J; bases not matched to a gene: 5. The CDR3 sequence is CASSASGTVYEQYF. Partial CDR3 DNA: TGTGCCAGCAGCGCTAGCGGGACAGTCTACGAG.

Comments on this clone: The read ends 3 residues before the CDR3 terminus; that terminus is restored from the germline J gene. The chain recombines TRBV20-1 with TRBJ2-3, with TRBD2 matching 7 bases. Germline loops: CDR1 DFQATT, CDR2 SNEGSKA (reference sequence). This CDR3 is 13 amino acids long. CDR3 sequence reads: CSAWAGRGRPQYF. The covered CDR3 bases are TGCAGTGCTTGGGCAGGGAGGGGTAGGCCG.

The CDR3 DNA, read in part, is TGTGCCTGGAGTGGGGGCAGCTCTGGAAACACC. Protein product: CAWSGGSSGNT. The entire CDR3 is CAWSGGSSGNTIYF. V and J are TRBV30 and TRBJ1-3, with D possibly matching TRBD1 (5 bases). The read falls 3 residues short of the CDR3 end, and the missing part is taken from the germline J gene. V gave up 1 base and J gave up 0 bases, with 7 bases separating them. CDR3 length equals 14 residues. The germline CDR1 and CDR2 sequences are GTSNPN and SVGIG (reference sequence).